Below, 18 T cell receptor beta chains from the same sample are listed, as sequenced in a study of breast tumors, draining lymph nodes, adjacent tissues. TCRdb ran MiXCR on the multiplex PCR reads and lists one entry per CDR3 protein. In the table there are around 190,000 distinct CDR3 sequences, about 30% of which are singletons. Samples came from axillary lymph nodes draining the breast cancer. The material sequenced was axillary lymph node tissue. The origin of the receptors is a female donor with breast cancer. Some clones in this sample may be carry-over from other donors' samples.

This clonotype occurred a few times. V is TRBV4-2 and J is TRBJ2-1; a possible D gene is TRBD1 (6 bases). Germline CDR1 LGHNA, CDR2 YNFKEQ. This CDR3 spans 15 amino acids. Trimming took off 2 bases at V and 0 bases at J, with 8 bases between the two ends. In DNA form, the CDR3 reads TGTGCCAGCAGCCAACCAGGGGTCTCCTACAATGAGCAGTTCTTC. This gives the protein CASSQPGVSYNEQFF.

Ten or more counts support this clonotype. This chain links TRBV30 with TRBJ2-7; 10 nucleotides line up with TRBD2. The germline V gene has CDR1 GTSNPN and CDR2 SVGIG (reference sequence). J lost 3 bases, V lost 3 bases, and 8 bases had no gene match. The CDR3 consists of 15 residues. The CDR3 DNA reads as TGTGCCTGGAGGCGAGCGGGAGGGCCGTTCTACGAGCAGTACTTC. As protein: CAWRRAGGPFYEQYF. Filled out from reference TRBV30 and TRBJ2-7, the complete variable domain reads SQTIHQWPATLVQPVGSPLSLECTVEGTSNPNLYWYRQAAGRGLQLLFYSVGIGQISSEVPQNLSASRPQDRQFILSSKKLLLSDSGFYLCAWRRAGGPFYEQYFGPGTRLTVT.

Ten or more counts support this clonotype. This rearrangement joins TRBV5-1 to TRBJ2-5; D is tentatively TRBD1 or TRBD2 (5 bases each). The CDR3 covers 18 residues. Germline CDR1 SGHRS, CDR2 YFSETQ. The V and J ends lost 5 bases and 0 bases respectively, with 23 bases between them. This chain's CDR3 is CASRPLTRGSLYQETQYF. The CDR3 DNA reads TGCGCCAGCAGACCCTTGACGAGGGGCAGCTTGTACCAAGAGACCCAGTACTTC.

CDR3 amino acids: CASSEMGVYEQYF. In DNA form, the CDR3 reads TGTGCCAGCAGTGAAATGGGGGTCTACGAGCAGTACTTC. This chain uses TRBV2 with TRBJ2-7; TRBD1 or TRBD2 may be the D gene (5 bases each). There are 13 residues in the CDR3. CDR1 is SNHLY, CDR2 FYNNEI, per germline. Deletions cut 2 bases from V and 3 bases from J, with 8 bases between.

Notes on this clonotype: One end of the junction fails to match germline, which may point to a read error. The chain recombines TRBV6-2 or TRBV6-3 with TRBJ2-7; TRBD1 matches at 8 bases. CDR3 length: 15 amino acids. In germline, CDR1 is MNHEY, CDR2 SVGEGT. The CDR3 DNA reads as TGTGCCAGCAGTTACAGGGCAGGGGGCAACTACGGGCAGTACTTC. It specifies CASSYRAGGNYGQYF.

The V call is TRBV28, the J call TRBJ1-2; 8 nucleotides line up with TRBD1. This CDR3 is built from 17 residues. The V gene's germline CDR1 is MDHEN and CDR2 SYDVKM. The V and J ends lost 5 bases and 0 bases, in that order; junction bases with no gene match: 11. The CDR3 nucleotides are TGTGCCAGCAGTATCGACAGGGGAAAGATTTCTAACTATGGCTACACCTTC. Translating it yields CASSIDRGKISNYGYTF.

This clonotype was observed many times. As DNA, the CDR3 is TGTGCCAGCAGCCAAGAAGGGGGTCGCAATCAGCCCCAGCATTTT. It codes for CASSQEGGRNQPQHF. The chain uses TRBV4-2 and TRBJ1-5; maybe TRBD1 (6 bases). The V end was cut by 0 bases, the J end by 2 bases, with 8 bases between. This CDR3 is built from 15 residues. Germline V gene sequence: CDR1 LGHNA, CDR2 YNFKEQ.

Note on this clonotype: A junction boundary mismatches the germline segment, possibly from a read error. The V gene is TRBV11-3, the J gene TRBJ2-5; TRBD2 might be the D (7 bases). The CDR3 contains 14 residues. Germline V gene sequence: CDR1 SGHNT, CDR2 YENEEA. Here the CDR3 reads CAGSHPGGRETQYF. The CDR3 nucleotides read TGTGCCGGCAGCCACCCGGGGGGCCGAGAGACCCAGTACTTC.

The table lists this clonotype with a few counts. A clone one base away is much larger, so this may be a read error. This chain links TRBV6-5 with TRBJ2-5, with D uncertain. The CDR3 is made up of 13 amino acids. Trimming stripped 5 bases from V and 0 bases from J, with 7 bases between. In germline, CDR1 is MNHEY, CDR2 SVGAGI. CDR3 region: CASSHTYQETQYF. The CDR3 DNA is TGTGCCAGCAGTCACACGTACCAAGAGACCCAGTACTTC.

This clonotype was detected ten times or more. The CDR3, as DNA: TGTGCCAGCACCTCGTTTGACAGGTTTAACTACGAGCAGTACTTC. Its protein is CASTSFDRFNYEQYF. The chain carries TRBV12-3 or TRBV12-4 and TRBJ2-7, with D possibly TRBD1 on 6 matching bases. V was clipped by 7 bases and J by 3 bases, with 19 bases between them. The CDR3 has 15 residues.

CDR3 DNA sequence: TGCAGTGCTAGCGGTCAAGAGACCCAGTACTTC. It specifies CSASGQETQYF. V usage is TRBV20-1 and J usage is TRBJ2-5; D gene uncertain. This CDR3 spans 11 amino acids. Per germline, CDR1 DFQATT and CDR2 SNEGSKA (reference sequence). The germline V and J ends were trimmed by 3 bases and 2 bases, with 4 bases remaining between them.

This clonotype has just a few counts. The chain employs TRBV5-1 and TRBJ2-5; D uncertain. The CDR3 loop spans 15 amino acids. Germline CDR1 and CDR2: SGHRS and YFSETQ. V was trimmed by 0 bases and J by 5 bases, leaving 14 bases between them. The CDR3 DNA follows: TGCGCCAGCAGCTTGGGCCAGGTTAGCCACGAGACCCAGTACTTC. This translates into CASSLGQVSHETQYF. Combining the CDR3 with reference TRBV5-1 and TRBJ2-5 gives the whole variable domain KAGVTQTPRYLIKTRGQQVTLSCSPISGHRSVSWYQQTPGQGLQFLFEYFSETQRNKGNFPGRFSGRQFSNSRSEMNVSTLELGDSALYLCASSLGQVSHETQYFGPGTRLLVL.

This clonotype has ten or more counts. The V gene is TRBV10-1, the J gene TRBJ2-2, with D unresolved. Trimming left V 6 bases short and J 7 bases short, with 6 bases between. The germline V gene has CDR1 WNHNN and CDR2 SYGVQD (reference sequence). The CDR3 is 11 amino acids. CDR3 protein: CASRRNGELFF. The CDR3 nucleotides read TGCGCCAGCAGGCGTAACGGGGAGCTGTTTTTT.

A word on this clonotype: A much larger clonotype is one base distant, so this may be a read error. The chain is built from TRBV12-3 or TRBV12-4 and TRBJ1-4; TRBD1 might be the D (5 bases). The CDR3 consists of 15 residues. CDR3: CASSYGAIAKEKLFF. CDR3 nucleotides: TGTGCCAGCAGTTACGGGGCCATCGCTAAAGAAAAACTGTTTTTT.

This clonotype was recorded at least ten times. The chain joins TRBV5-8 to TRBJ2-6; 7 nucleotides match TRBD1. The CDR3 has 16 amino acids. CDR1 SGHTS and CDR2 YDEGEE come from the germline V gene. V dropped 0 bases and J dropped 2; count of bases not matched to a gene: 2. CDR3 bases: TGTGCCAGCAGCTTGGACGGACAGGCTGGGGCCAACGTCCTGACTTTC. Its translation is CASSLDGQAGANVLTF.

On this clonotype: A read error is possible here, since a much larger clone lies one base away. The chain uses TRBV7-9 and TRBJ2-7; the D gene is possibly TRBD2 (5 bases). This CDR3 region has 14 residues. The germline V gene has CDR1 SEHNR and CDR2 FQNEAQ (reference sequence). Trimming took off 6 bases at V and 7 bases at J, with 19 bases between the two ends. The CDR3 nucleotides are TGTGCCAGCAGTTGCGAGGCGGCCCCGGGGGAGCAGTACTTC. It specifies CASSCEAAPGEQYF.

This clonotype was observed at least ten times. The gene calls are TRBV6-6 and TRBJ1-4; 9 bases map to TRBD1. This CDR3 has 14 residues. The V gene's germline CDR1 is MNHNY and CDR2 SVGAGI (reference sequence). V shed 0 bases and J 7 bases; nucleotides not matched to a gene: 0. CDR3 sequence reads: CASSYSDRGEKLFF. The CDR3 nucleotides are TGTGCCAGCAGTTACTCGGACAGGGGTGAAAAACTGTTTTTT.

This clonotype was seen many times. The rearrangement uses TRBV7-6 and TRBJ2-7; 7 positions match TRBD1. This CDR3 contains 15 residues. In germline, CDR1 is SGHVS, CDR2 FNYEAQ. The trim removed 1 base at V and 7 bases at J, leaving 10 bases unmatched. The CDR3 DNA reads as TGTGCCAGCAGCTTAGAGGAGGACAGGCCATGGGAGCAGTACTTC. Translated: CASSLEEDRPWEQYF.